This T cell receptor (beta chain) was profiled in a study of T cell changes during pregnancy in multiple sclerosis. Sequencing used immunoSEQ multiplex PCR; TCRdb keeps in-frame clones, though not all of them. The repertoire holds tens of thousands of clones, with 88% as singletons. This CDR3 has 16 amino acids. V was clipped by 0 bases and J by 1 base, with 10 bases between them. CDR1 LGHNA and CDR2 YSLEER come from the germline V gene. The specimen was CD4+ T cells from peripheral blood mononuclear cells, collected before pregnancy. This chain joins TRBV4-3 and TRBJ2-1; D is possibly TRBD2 (5 bases). The sequence derives from a female donor with multiple sclerosis, enrolled in a pregnancy study. CDR3 in amino acids: CASSQEGADSYNEQFF. DNA for the CDR3: TGCGCCAGCAGCCAAGAGGGAGCGGATTCCTACAATGAGCAGTTCTTC.